This TCR beta chain was sequenced during a study of shared clonotypes between healthy human individuals. Study-wide background: Per donor, three plates held CD4 naive cells, three held CD4 memory, two held CD8 naive and one held CD8 memory.

V was pared by 3 bases and J by 8 bases, with 16 bases between. CDR1 is SQVTM, CDR2 ANQGSEA, per germline. CDR3 size: 14 residues. A note on this clone: What it binds is unknown.

Study-wide results and caveats: Larger richness was generally estimated for naive than memory subsets. Sequencing depth was expected to affect clonotype sharing among donors.

This table comes from immunoSEQ multiplex PCR, and its TCRdb copy is limited to in-frame clones, with some not included. The data contain over a million clones, around 98.5% of them singletons. The origin of this receptor is a man aged 25-45 years in good health. Specimen: naive CD4+ T cells sorted from blood. Subset in this sample: CD45RA+ positively selected. The chain links TRBV29-1 to TRBJ2-2, with D uncertain. The CDR3 DNA is TGCAGCGTTGACCCTGGGGTGCGGTCGGGGGAGCTGTTTTTT. Translating it yields CSVDPGVRSGELFF.